This is a list of T cell receptor beta chains from one sample in a study of T-cell reconstitution after alpha-beta-depleted transplantation in children. In TCRdb, the PCR reads were re-called with MiXCR into one record per CDR3 protein. Of 250,000 to 400,000 distinct CDR3 sequences listed, approximately 23% are singletons. The starting material was PBMCs, mostly from graft donor cells, obtained 180 days after TCRalphabeta/CD19-depleted stem cell transplant. Receptor source: a male patient between 10 and 17 years old who had a stem cell transplant for acute lymphoblastic leukemia, so the T cells may come from the graft donor. Each CDR3 is given with its conserved first and last residue. D genes are given only for firm matches. The size entry is marked missing in some rows and otherwise reads once, few, many or a size class.

TRBJ2-2,TRBV7-9,-,few,TGTGCCAGCAGCTCCCGGGGGGCTAGCGGCACCGGGGAGCTGTTTTTT,CASSSRGASGTGELFF
TRBJ2-7,TRBV3-1,TRBD2,-,TGTGCCAGCAGCCAACTAGCGGGAAAATCCTACGAGCAGTACTTC,CASSQLAGKSYEQYF
TRBJ1-1,TRBV29-1,-,-,TGCAGCCTAGGGCAGAACACTGAAGCTTTCTTT,CSLGQNTEAFF
TRBJ2-3,TRBV6-4,-,few,TGTGCCAGCAGTGAGAGCCGCGCGGCTACGCAGTATTTT,CASSESRAATQYF
TRBJ2-2,TRBV5-1,-,-,TGCGCCAGCAGCTTGGAGGGGTTCGGGGAGCTGTTTTTT,CASSLEGFGELFF
TRBJ1-5,TRBV4-1,-,-,TGCGCCAGCAGCCAAGTACCAGGGAAGGGTCAGCCCCAGCATTTT,CASSQVPGKGQPQHF
TRBJ2-3,TRBV21-1,-,-,TGTGCCAGCAACCCCAGGGGGCAGGACACAGATACGCAGTATTTT,CASNPRGQDTDTQYF
TRBJ2-7,TRBV18,-,few,TGTGCCAGCTCACCAGTCTCCGGGACCGCGGGCTACGAGCAGTACTTC,CASSPVSGTAGYEQYF
TRBJ1-5,TRBV6-1,-,-,TGTGCCAGCAGTGGGTTAGGGAGTCAGCCCCAGCATTTT,CASSGLGSQPQHF
TRBJ2-5,TRBV5-1,-,few,TGCGCCAGCAGAGGGCGGGCGGCTATCCAAGAGACCCAGTACTTC,CASRGRAAIQETQYF
TRBJ2-1,TRBV11-2,-,few,TGTGCCAGCAGCTTACCCACAAATGAGCAGTTCTTC,CASSLPTNEQFF
TRBJ1-1,TRBV19,TRBD1,-,TGTGCCAGTAGTAGCCCTCCGGGACAGAGGGTGAACACTGAAGCTTTCTTT,CASSSPPGQRVNTEAFF
TRBJ1-2,TRBV5-1,-,-,TGCGCCAGCAGCTTGTTGGGGACCTCCTATGGCTACACCTTC,CASSLLGTSYGYTF
TRBJ2-5,TRBV10-3,-,-,TGTGCCATCAGAGAGGACGGTGAAGGGGAGACCCAGTACTTC,CAIREDGEGETQYF
TRBJ2-7,TRBV27,TRBD1,-,TGTGCCAGCAGTCCCGGGACAGGATGGGACGAGCAGTACTTC,CASSPGTGWDEQYF
TRBJ2-3,TRBV7-2,-,few,TGTGCCAGCAGCTTTTCCAGGGAGACAGATACGCAGTATTTT,CASSFSRETDTQYF
TRBJ2-2,TRBV2,-,-,TGTGCCCGCCAGGGGTTGGGGACCGGGGAGCTGTTTTTT,CARQGLGTGELFF
TRBJ2-7,TRBV7-9,-,-,TGTGCCAGCAGCTCGACGGACAGGGAGGGCGAGCAGTACTTC,CASSSTDREGEQYF